This TCR beta chain was retrieved from a study of cytomegalovirus exposure and HLA in healthy donors. General study findings and limits: After further analysis at a later stage, 15,000 to 20,000 TCR beta sequences were associated with HLA alleles at 0.05 false discovery rate.

Germline V gene sequence: CDR1 MDHEN, CDR2 SYDVKM. CDR3 length equals 14 residues. V was shortened by 0 bases and J by 2 bases, with 7 bases between the two germline ends. Turning to this clone: The antigen remains undetermined.

The PCR used 60 Vbeta and 13 Jbeta primers. Using immunoSEQ multiplex PCR, the repertoire was profiled, and TCRdb retains in-frame clones only, with some absent. The sample lists about 160,000 clones; around 75% were seen once. The sequenced sample consisted of PBMCs. The chain links TRBV28 to TRBJ1-2, with TRBD1 as a possible D gene (5 bases). This sequence was found in a woman in her late teens or twenties in good health and CMV-seronegative. The CDR3 region has the DNA TGTGCCAGCAGTTTATGGGACATAAACTATGGCTACACCTTC. This translates into CASSLWDINYGYTF.